Following are 2 T cell receptor beta chains from one sample sequenced in a study of blood T cell repertoires in COVID-19. Profiling relied on immunoSEQ multiplex PCR, and the TCRdb table lists in-frame clones only, not all of them. The sample has roughly 110,000 clones; 60% to 85% are singletons. Sequenced: peripheral blood. All receptors come from a man in his 70s with acute or convalescent COVID-19.

The CDR3 DNA reads TGCAGCGTTGATCCTAGCGGGGGGGCCCAAGAGACCCAGTACTTC. Translation gives CSVDPSGGAQETQYF. The chain is built from TRBV29-1 and TRBJ2-5, with 12 nucleotides matching TRBD2. The CDR3 length is 15 residues. V shed 3 bases and J 1 base; nucleotides not matched to a gene: 3. Germline V gene sequence: CDR1 SQVTM, CDR2 ANQGSEA. The whole variable domain, remainder taken from reference TRBV29-1 and TRBJ2-5, is SAVISQKPSRDICQRGTSLTIQCQVDSQVTMMFWYRQQPGQSLTLIATANQGSEATYESGFVIDKFPISRPNLTFSTLTVSNMSPEDSSIYLCSVDPSGGAQETQYFGPGTRLLVL.

The chain carries TRBV9 and TRBJ2-7; a possible D gene is TRBD1 (7 bases). This CDR3 is built from 14 residues. CDR1 is SGDLS and CDR2 is YYNGEE in the germline V gene. Trimming stripped 7 bases from V and 4 bases from J, with 18 bases between. In nucleotides, the CDR3 is TGTGCCAGCGGAGGGGTAGGGGGCAGGTACGAGCAGTACTTC. Translated: CASGGVGGRYEQYF. The full variable domain, rest sourced from reference TRBV9 and TRBJ2-7, is DSGVTQTPKHLITATGQRVTLRCSPRSGDLSVYWYQQSLDQGLQFLIQYYNGEERAKGNILERFSAQQFPDLHSELNLSSLELGDSALYFCASGGVGGRYEQYFGPGTRLTVT.